Each of the 27 T cell receptor beta chains below was sequenced from the same sample in a study of PD-1 blockade in classical Hodgkin lymphoma. Time point defined: newly diagnosed, previously untreated cHL patient sample. Profiling relied on immunoSEQ multiplex PCR, and the TCRdb table lists in-frame clones only, not all of them. The sample gives tens of thousands of clones, approximately 94% of which show up once; 2% to 2.5% is in the top ten. Sequenced input: peripheral blood mononuclear cells (PBMCs). The receptors derive from a human donor with classical Hodgkin lymphoma.

This clone was counted once. Here the CDR3 reads CASSLAWNQNYGYTF. CDR3 sequence (DNA): TGTGCCAGCAGCTTAGCATGGAACCAAAACTATGGCTACACCTTC. The chain joins TRBV7-2 to TRBJ1-2; D is uncertain. CDR3 length: 15 amino acids. V lost 0 bases, J lost 2 bases, and 10 bases lay in between. Germline lookup yields CDR1 SGHTA and CDR2 FQGNSA.

This clone was seen only once. The V and J genes are TRBV27 and TRBJ2-5, with 10 bases fitting TRBD1. V shed 2 bases and J 2 bases; nucleotides not matched to a gene: 5. Germline CDR1 reads MNHEY; CDR2 reads SMNVEV (reference sequence). This CDR3 has 16 residues. In DNA, the CDR3 is TGTGCCAGCAGTTTAAGGGGACAGGGGTTACAAGAGACCCAGTACTTC. Translating it yields CASSLRGQGLQETQYF.

This chain uses TRBV5-1 with TRBJ1-1; the D gene is possibly TRBD1 (5 bases). CDR3 length equals 12 residues. Per germline, CDR1 SGHRS and CDR2 YFSETQ. Deletions cut 4 bases from V and 6 bases from J, with 10 bases between. DNA of the CDR3: TGCGCCAGCAGCGGGACGCCTCCTGAAGCTTTCTTT. It codes for CASSGTPPEAFF.

This chain links TRBV27 with TRBJ2-1; 9 nucleotides align to TRBD2. The CDR3 is 15 amino acids. V shed 5 bases, J shed 2 bases, and the junction held 4 bases outside the gene matches. The germline CDR1 and CDR2 sequences are MNHEY and SMNVEV (reference sequence). The CDR3 region has the DNA TGTGCCAGCAGTCCCGGGACTAGCCCCTACAATGAGCAGTTCTTC. This codes for CASSPGTSPYNEQFF.

The rearrangement joins TRBV7-6 to TRBJ2-7; D remains unclear. The V end was cut by 1 base, the J end by 6 bases, with 19 bases between. Germline V gene data show CDR1 as SGHVS and CDR2 as FNYEAQ. The CDR3 runs 16 residues. The CDR3 region has the DNA TGTGCCAGCAGCTTAGGGGCCGCGCCCGATGCCCTCGAGCAGTACTTC. Protein sequence: CASSLGAAPDALEQYF.

The gene calls are TRBV7-8 and TRBJ1-1; maybe TRBD1 (6 bases). Trimming removed 1 base at V and 1 base at J, with 13 bases between. In germline, CDR1 is SGHVS, CDR2 FQNEAQ. This CDR3 is 16 amino acids long. The CDR3 DNA sequence: TGTGCCAGCAGCTTAGTGGCAGGGGCACAGAACACTGAAGCTTTCTTT. It codes for CASSLVAGAQNTEAFF.

The genes are TRBV28 and TRBJ2-7, with TRBD2 identical over 10 bases. Trimming at V came to 5 bases and at J to 5 bases, leaving 9 bases not matched to a gene. The length of the CDR3 is 15 residues. Germline CDR1 MDHEN, CDR2 SYDVKM. The CDR3 coding sequence is TGTGCCAGCAGTACTACCCCGGGACTAGCGAACGAGCAGTACTTC. Translating gives CASSTTPGLANEQYF.

This clone has just one count. This rearrangement joins TRBV13 to TRBJ2-5, with 8 bases fitting TRBD1. CDR3 length: 14 residues. Germline V gene lookup returns CDR1 PRHDT and CDR2 FYEKMQ (reference sequence). Unmatched junction bases numbered 3, after V lost 5 bases and J lost 1 base. This chain's CDR3 is CASSLGQGQETQYF. The CDR3 bases are TGTGCCAGCAGCCTCGGACAGGGCCAAGAGACCCAGTACTTC.

V and J are TRBV27 and TRBJ1-5; no definite D call. This CDR3 has 13 residues. Germline V CDR1 and CDR2: MNHEY, SMNVEV (reference sequence). The ends were cut back, 3 bases at V and 7 bases at J, with 10 bases in the middle. This CDR3 reads CASSFKVRQPQHF. The DNA of the CDR3 is TGTGCCAGCAGTTTTAAGGTAAGGCAGCCCCAGCATTTT.

The chain is built from TRBV19 and TRBJ2-1, with 11 bases identical to TRBD1. Looked up from germline, CDR1 is LNHDA and CDR2 is SQIVND (reference sequence). With 5 bases clipped from V and 6 bases from J, the junction kept 12 bases outside the gene matches. This CDR3 comprises 17 residues. CDR3 region: CASSVRDRGSVFNEQFF. In DNA, the CDR3 is TGTGCCAGTAGTGTCCGGGACAGGGGGAGCGTGTTCAATGAGCAGTTCTTC.

The chain joins TRBV2 to TRBJ1-1; 10 nucleotides agree with TRBD1. After removal of 7 bases from V and 4 bases from J, the junction contained 9 bases not matched to a gene. Per the germline V gene, CDR1 is SNHLY and CDR2 is FYNNEI. CDR3 size: 15 residues. This CDR3 is CASTKDRGIGTEAFF. Written as DNA, the CDR3 is TGTGCCAGCACCAAGGACAGGGGGATTGGCACTGAAGCTTTCTTT.

The rearrangement joins TRBV7-9 to TRBJ2-2, with D possibly being TRBD1 (6 bases). Germline V gene lookup returns CDR1 SEHNR and CDR2 FQNEAQ (reference sequence). There are 14 residues in the CDR3. Trimming removed 5 bases from V and 5 bases from J, with 12 bases in between. The CDR3 loop reads CASSQQGDTGELFF. In DNA form, the CDR3 reads TGTGCCAGCAGCCAACAGGGTGATACCGGGGAGCTGTTTTTT.

The gene calls are TRBV9 and TRBJ2-1; TRBD2 aligns across 9 bases. This CDR3 comprises 15 residues. Germline CDR1 and CDR2: SGDLS and YYNGEE. The ends lost 5 bases at V and 1 base at J; junction bases unmatched: 4. This CDR3 reads CASSALAGSYNEQFF. The DNA for the CDR3 is TGTGCCAGCAGTGCGCTAGCGGGGTCCTACAATGAGCAGTTCTTC.

This sequence joins TRBV7-2 and TRBJ2-3; unclear D gene. The CDR3 totals 16 residues. Germline V gives CDR1 SGHTA, CDR2 FQGNSA. Trimming took off 1 base at V and 5 bases at J, with 16 bases between the two ends. The CDR3 loop reads CASSLGGLMFIDTQYF. In nucleotides, the CDR3 is TGTGCCAGCAGCTTAGGGGGTTTGATGTTCATAGATACGCAGTATTTT.

This chain connects TRBV5-1 to TRBJ1-1, with D possibly matching TRBD1 (5 bases). This CDR3 has 15 amino acids. CDR1 and CDR2 from the germline V gene are SGHRS and YFSETQ. V was trimmed by 0 bases and J by 7 bases, leaving 16 bases between them. The CDR3 nucleotides are TGCGCCAGCAGCTTGGGGGTACACCGAACAGGTGAAGCTTTCTTT. This translates into CASSLGVHRTGEAFF.

The J gene is TRBJ2-5, the V gene TRBV7-9; tentative D call: TRBD2 (5 bases). The CDR3 extends over 14 amino acids. Germline CDR1 is SEHNR and CDR2 is FQNEAQ (reference sequence). V gave up 8 bases and J gave up 2 bases, with 15 bases separating them. The CDR3 sequence is CASFYSSGQETQYF. The CDR3 coding sequence is TGTGCCAGCTTCTATTCATCGGGGCAAGAGACCCAGTACTTC.

The rearrangement uses TRBV5-6 and TRBJ2-3; D remains ambiguous. This CDR3 comprises 13 residues. V gave up 0 bases and J gave up 0 bases, with 2 bases separating them. In germline, CDR1 is SGHDT, CDR2 YYEEEE. CDR3 residues: CASSLGSTDTQYF. The CDR3 region has the DNA TGTGCCAGCAGCTTGGGAAGCACAGATACGCAGTATTTT.

This clone was seen only once. Here the CDR3 reads CASSLTGDSNQPQHF. The CDR3 DNA reads as TGTGCCAGCAGTTTAACAGGGGATAGCAATCAGCCCCAGCATTTT. The chain recombines TRBV6-4 with TRBJ1-5, with TRBD1 matching 7 bases. Trimming removed 5 bases from V and 0 bases from J; junction bases left unmatched: 4. In germline, CDR1 is MRHNA, CDR2 SNTAGT. The CDR3 totals 15 residues.

The rearrangement joins TRBV5-1 to TRBJ1-4; D is ambiguous. This CDR3 has 15 residues. V was shortened by 0 bases and J by 4 bases, with 10 bases between the two germline ends. Germline CDR1 is SGHRS and CDR2 is YFSETQ. The CDR3 region is CASSLGPRNNEKLFF. CDR3 in DNA: TGCGCCAGCAGCTTGGGACCGCGGAATAATGAAAAACTGTTTTTT.

V is TRBV2 and J is TRBJ1-1; 10 positions agree with TRBD1. V was clipped by 7 bases and J by 3 bases; unmatched bases: 5. From germline, CDR1 is SNHLY and CDR2 FYNNEI. This CDR3 is built from 14 residues. The CDR3 region has the DNA TGTGCCAGCAATCCTGGGACAGGGGACACTGAAGCTTTCTTT. It yields the protein CASNPGTGDTEAFF. The complete variable domain, with remaining parts taken from reference TRBV2 and TRBJ1-1, reads EPEVTQTPSHQVTQMGQEVILRCVPISNHLYFYWYRQILGQKVEFLVSFYNNEISEKSEIFDDQFSVERPDGSNFTLKIRSTKLEDSAMYFCASNPGTGDTEAFFGQGTRLTVV.

The rearrangement uses TRBV4-1 and TRBJ2-4, with 8 bases lining up with TRBD1. This CDR3 region has 14 residues. J lost 4 bases, V lost 4 bases, and 3 bases had no gene match. Germline V gene sequence: CDR1 MGHRA, CDR2 YSYEKL. The chain's CDR3 is CASSLRTGKNIQYF. CDR3 DNA: TGCGCCAGCAGCCTACGGACAGGGAAAAACATTCAGTACTTC.

The V gene is TRBV6-1, the J gene TRBJ1-4; D not certain. The germline CDR1 and CDR2 sequences are MNHNS and SASEGT. The V and J ends lost 2 bases and 5 bases respectively, with 6 bases between them. The CDR3 is 13 amino acids. CDR3: CASSEYRNEKLFF. CDR3 coding DNA: TGTGCCAGCAGTGAATACAGAAATGAAAAACTGTTTTTT.

The genes are TRBV25-1 and TRBJ2-7; D gene ambiguous. The CDR3 is 12 residues long. Germline-derived CDR1 and CDR2 are MGHDK and SYGVNS. The V and J ends lost 8 bases and 3 bases respectively, with 11 bases between them. DNA for the CDR3: TGTGCCAGCTCCGACGGCGTCTACGAGCAGTACTTC. It codes for CASSDGVYEQYF.

The CDR3, as DNA: TGTGCCAGCTCACCCACGGGGACGGCGGACTATGGCTACACCTTC. Translated: CASSPTGTADYGYTF. The chain joins TRBV18 to TRBJ1-2, with D possibly matching TRBD1 (5 bases). Germline V gene data show CDR1 as KGHSH and CDR2 as LQKENI. V was cut by 3 bases and J by 3 bases, with 14 bases left in between. The CDR3 totals 15 residues.

This chain connects TRBV5-6 to TRBJ2-1; TRBD2 matches 8 bases. This CDR3 region has 12 residues. V lost 2 bases to trimming and J lost 14 bases; unmatched junction nucleotides: 6. CDR1 SGHDT and CDR2 YYEEEE come from the germline V gene. CDR3 loop: CASSFAGTREFF. The CDR3 nucleotides are TGTGCCAGCAGCTTCGCCGGGACTAGGGAGTTCTTC.

V usage is TRBV5-1 and J usage is TRBJ1-1; unclear D gene. The V end was cut by 4 bases, the J end by 0 bases, with 10 bases between. The CDR3 loop spans 14 amino acids. Germline-derived CDR1 and CDR2 are SGHRS and YFSETQ. The CDR3 DNA reads as TGCGCCAGCAGCCCTAATCAGATGAACACTGAAGCTTTCTTT. The encoded protein is CASSPNQMNTEAFF.

The chain has TRBV9 and TRBJ2-2; 12 nucleotides agree with TRBD2. V lost 3 bases, J lost 10 bases, and 25 bases stayed unmatched. The length of the CDR3 is 21 residues. In germline, CDR1 is SGDLS, CDR2 YYNGEE. For the CDR3, the DNA is TGTGCCAGCAGCGCCCAACTAGCGGGAGGTCTCCCCCGAACAAGAGGTCTGGAGCTGTTTTTT. Its protein is CASSAQLAGGLPRTRGLELFF.